This TCR beta chain was captured in a study of neurological immune-mediated disorders (dated by TCRdb to the late 2010s). About the full investigation: Among the approximately 35 multiple sclerosis patients, about 30 had relapsing-remitting MS and 3 had secondary progressive MS. Peripheral blood TCR-beta repertoires from HTLV-I-associated myelopathy (HAM/TSP) patients, multiple sclerosis patients and healthy controls were compared by UMI-based sequencing. Alongside PBMC samples, the set of 106 TCR-beta libraries contained longitudinal samples, technical triplicates, and paired CD4+ and CD8+ T-cell subsets that had been sorted. Of the roughly 71 subjects in the cohort, roughly 14 were HAM/TSP patients, roughly 35 were multiple sclerosis patients, and some 20 were healthy controls. The research as a whole found: No association of the MS cluster with clinical or MRI features was observed, and the need for larger cohorts was stated by the authors. Expanded clones from different subjects shared no identical CDR3 amino acid sequences, which suggests that TCR-beta repertoires were private in all groups. TCR clonal expansion was greatest in HAM/TSP patients and smallest in MS patients, who ranked below even healthy controls. Phylogenetic analysis grouped repertoires from 18 of 34 MS patients into a cluster of related CDR3 sequences, suggesting a possible repertoire-level signature.

cDNA was synthesized by template-switch 5'RACE using a primer carrying a 10-nucleotide random unique molecular identifier by which each TCR transcript was tagged. Every sequencing run yielded over 160 million TCR-beta sequences covering 15-18 subjects. The RNeasy kit was used for extraction of total RNA. Using the KAPA Real-time Library Amplification kit, TCR-beta VDJ regions were amplified with primers for the TCR constant region and the 5'RACE anchor. Sample indexes and Illumina adaptors were added in a first PCR, and a second PCR then increased library yield. After purification with Ampure beads, the TCR product of roughly 650 bp was size-selected on a 2% E-gel SizeSelection system. Before pooling, library quality was checked on a Bioanalyzer, concentration was measured with Qubit, and libraries were quantified with the Kapa Library Quantification kit. An Illumina HiSeq 2500 was used to sequence the libraries paired-end at 2 x 150 bp. To increase sequence diversity, roughly 24-32% phiX was spiked into each library pool. The original pipeline was this. The UMI-based MiGEC pipeline processed quality-filtered reads and removed over 80% of raw TCR sequences during error correction. VDJ genes were aligned to IMGT germline references, and each clonotype was defined by a unique CDR3 amino acid sequence together with V-J genes. Clonal expansion, Shannon diversity, and CDR3 relatedness (CalcPairwiseDistances, ClusterSamples) were evaluated with VDJtools, and phylogenetic trees were built with CLCbio workbench. Expanded clones were defined as having at least 8 unique UMIs, based on coefficient-of-variation modelling across technical triplicates. Starting from the raw public reads, TCRdb applied fastp trimming at Q25, assembled clones with MiXCR and retained in-frame beta chains. Each entry is one CDR3 protein sequence, shown with its most common DNA and genes. Here the V and J calls rest on TCRdb's processing, not on the authors' analysis. Present in this sample are about 53,000 distinct CDR3 sequences, roughly 3.2% of which were seen just once. The ten largest clones represent approximately 3.3% of the sample.

This clonotype was observed a handful of times. It has no known antigen specificity. Per-base quality was not reported, and no clone a single base away is much larger than it. Including the terminal cysteine and phenylalanine, the CDR3 comprises 12 residues. CDR3 DNA is the only sequence kept; it has 36 bases, read in frame from the first base. For the unsorted PBMC libraries, 2 million PBMCs were stored in RNAlater at -80 degrees C until RNA extraction and were used to generate the libraries. The multiple sclerosis patients were enrolled in a US clinical protocol that used magnetic resonance imaging to evaluate disease progression. Peripheral blood was subjected to Ficoll-Hypaque density gradient centrifugation to isolate PBMCs, which were then cryopreserved in liquid nitrogen.

The sequence was obtained from a woman in her 30s with multiple sclerosis. This chain joins TRBV12-1 to TRBJ2-7; the table's D call, TRBD1, has no DNA check behind it. TRBV12-1 constitutes a pseudogene. The source material was PBMCs. The CDR3 protein sequence reads: CASSSTGQQQYF. The bases are TGTGCCAGCAGCTCAACGGGACAGCAGCAGTACTTC.